The 26 T cell receptor beta chains below were found in one sample sequenced in a study of T cells of healthy individuals. TCRdb redid the calling of the 5' RACE reads with MiXCR, one entry per CDR3 protein. This sample yields approximately 52,000 distinct CDR3 sequences, of which 14% to 15% are seen a single time; 15% to 20% belongs to the top ten. All receptors derive from a human donor in good health.

This clonotype was counted only a few times. The V call is TRBV4-1, the J call TRBJ2-1, with TRBD2 as a possible D gene (5 bases). The CDR3 sequence is 15 residues long. V dropped 1 base and J dropped 8 bases, with 15 bases sitting between them. The germline CDR1 and CDR2 sequences are MGHRA and YSYEKL. CDR3 DNA: TGCGCCAGCAGCCAAGGTCTCCCGCTTAGCGATGAGCAGTTCTTC. Encoded protein: CASSQGLPLSDEQFF.

This clonotype was observed many times. V usage is TRBV28 and J usage is TRBJ2-7; TRBD1 matches at 7 bases. V trimming: 6 bases; J trimming: 0 bases; junction bases outside the gene matches: 11. CDR3 length: 16 residues. The germline V gene has CDR1 MDHEN and CDR2 SYDVKM. The CDR3 DNA sequence: TGTGCCAGCAGCTATTGGACAGGCGAAAGCTCCTACGAGCAGTACTTC. Translating it yields CASSYWTGESSYEQYF.

This clonotype was observed many times. This sequence joins TRBV4-2 and TRBJ2-1; TRBD1 is a possible D gene (6 bases). Germline assignment: CDR1 LGHNA and CDR2 YNFKEQ. The CDR3 is made up of 16 amino acids. With 1 base removed from V and 2 bases from J, the gap between germline ends came to 12 bases. CDR3 protein: CASSQGTASAYNEQFF. The CDR3 bases are TGTGCCAGCAGCCAAGGGACAGCGTCAGCCTACAATGAGCAGTTCTTC.

V gene TRBV20-1 combines with J gene TRBJ2-3; D might be TRBD2 (6 bases). This CDR3 region has 15 residues. V was shortened by 3 bases and J by 6 bases, with 19 bases between the two germline ends. In germline, CDR1 is DFQATT, CDR2 SNEGSKA (reference sequence). CDR3 sequence (DNA): TGCAGTGCTAGCGACTCCCGGAGGGACCGGGATACGCAGTATTTT. Amino acids: CSASDSRRDRDTQYF.

This clonotype was counted ten times or more. The genes are TRBV12-3 or TRBV12-4 and TRBJ1-2, with a weak D call TRBD1 (5 bases). This CDR3 comprises 14 residues. The V and J ends lost 8 bases and 2 bases respectively, with 15 bases between them. Here the CDR3 DNA reads TGTGCCAGCCGGAGGTGGGAGGGGAACTATGGCTACACCTTC. Translating it yields CASRRWEGNYGYTF.

The chain combines TRBV7-8 with TRBJ2-7, with D unclear. Germline V gene data show CDR1 as SGHVS and CDR2 as FQNEAQ. The CDR3 extends over 13 amino acids. Between the trimmed V and J ends, which lost 4 bases and 2 bases, there was a span of 9 bases. CDR3 in amino acids: CASSSGLTYEQYF. The CDR3 nucleotides are TGTGCCAGCAGCTCGGGTCTTACCTACGAGCAGTACTTC. Using reference TRBV7-8 and TRBJ2-7 for the parts outside the CDR3, the full variable domain is GAGVSQSPRYKVAKRGQDVALRCDPISGHVSLFWYQQALGQGPEFLTYFQNEAQLDKSGLPSDRFFAERPEGSVSTLKIQRTQQEDSAVYLCASSSGLTYEQYFGPGTRLTVT.

The J gene is TRBJ2-1, the V gene TRBV6-1; D possibly corresponds to TRBD2 (6 bases). CDR1 and CDR2 from the germline V gene are MNHNS and SASEGT. The V end lost 5 bases, the J end lost 0 bases, and 14 bases lay between the germline ends. This CDR3 has 16 amino acids. DNA of the CDR3: TGTGCCAGCAGTCCGTTTAGCGGAAGCTCCTACAATGAGCAGTTCTTC. Translation gives CASSPFSGSSYNEQFF.

This clonotype was counted between two and nine times. This chain connects TRBV7-2 to TRBJ2-1; D possibly corresponds to TRBD2 (6 bases). Germline V gene data show CDR1 as SGHTA and CDR2 as FQGNSA. This CDR3 spans 15 amino acids. The ends were cut back, 1 base at V and 3 bases at J, with 10 bases in the middle. The CDR3 nucleotides read TGTGCCAGCAGCTTAGTGGGGACTGGCTACAATGAGCAGTTCTTC. Encoded protein: CASSLVGTGYNEQFF.

This clonotype was picked up many times. The chain couples TRBV14 to TRBJ1-1; no clear D. V lost 2 bases to trimming and J lost 2 bases, with 0 bases between them. CDR1 and CDR2 (germline): SGHDN, FVKESK. This CDR3 has 11 amino acids. The CDR3 DNA is TGTGCCAGCAGCCAAAACACTGAAGCTTTCTTT. As protein: CASSQNTEAFF.

The CDR3 bases are TGTGCCAGCAGCGTGGTCCCTAGCGGGGGGACTAACAATGAGCAGTTCTTC. Protein: CASSVVPSGGTNNEQFF. The gene calls are TRBV7-8 and TRBJ2-1; 11 bases fit TRBD2. Trimming cost V 5 bases and J 5 bases; bases outside gene matches: 11. In germline, CDR1 is SGHVS, CDR2 FQNEAQ. The CDR3 is 17 residues long.

Many counts were recorded for this clonotype. The V gene is TRBV20-1, the J gene TRBJ1-6; 8 positions agree with TRBD1. There are 16 residues in the CDR3. The trim removed 4 bases at V and 7 bases at J, leaving 12 bases unmatched. CDR1 is DFQATT and CDR2 is SNEGSKA in the germline V gene (reference sequence). CDR3: CSAKNSGGAQNSPLHF. The CDR3, as DNA: TGCAGTGCTAAGAATTCAGGGGGCGCACAGAATTCACCCCTCCACTTT.

This clonotype appeared a few times. This sequence joins TRBV4-1 and TRBJ2-3, with D possibly matching TRBD2 (5 bases). Deletions cut 5 bases from V and 0 bases from J, with 12 bases between. Per the germline V gene, CDR1 is MGHRA and CDR2 is YSYEKL. The CDR3 is 15 amino acids. The CDR3 loop is CASSEGSISTDTQYF. Written as DNA, the CDR3 is TGCGCCAGCAGCGAGGGATCCATTAGCACAGATACGCAGTATTTT.

CDR3 sequence reads: CASGRAGGTDTQYF. The CDR3 DNA follows: TGCGCCAGCGGAAGGGCGGGGGGCACAGATACGCAGTATTTT. The V and J genes are TRBV5-1 and TRBJ2-3; 7 bases are a match to TRBD2. The V gene end was trimmed by 7 bases and the J gene end by 1 base; junction bases not matched to a gene: 6. Germline loops: CDR1 SGHRS, CDR2 YFSETQ. There are 14 residues in the CDR3.

The chain couples TRBV6-1 to TRBJ2-1; 9 bases fit TRBD2. CDR3 length equals 15 residues. J gave up 10 bases and V 0 bases, and 7 bases lay outside the gene matches. Per the germline V gene, CDR1 is MNHNS and CDR2 is SASEGT. CDR3 nucleotide sequence: TGTGCCAGCAGTGAAGCTACTAGCGGGTACTACGAGCAGTTCTTC. Translated: CASSEATSGYYEQFF.

This clonotype has at least ten counts. This chain joins TRBV29-1 and TRBJ2-4; the D gene is possibly TRBD2 (5 bases). The CDR3 length is 12 residues. From germline, CDR1 is SQVTM and CDR2 ANQGSEA. The V gene lost 5 bases and the J gene lost 6 bases, with 11 bases spanning the gap. The CDR3 DNA follows: TGCAGCGTTCGGGGTGGGGTAAACATTCAGTACTTC. Residues: CSVRGGVNIQYF.

With regard to this clonotype: A much larger clonotype is one base distant, so this may be a read error. The rearrangement uses TRBV5-5 and TRBJ1-1; no definite D call. Germline V gene sequence: CDR1 SGHKS, CDR2 YYEKEE (reference sequence). V was pared by 3 bases and J by 4 bases, with 16 bases between. The CDR3 consists of 15 residues. CDR3: CASSWAQTTTTEAFF. CDR3 sequence (DNA): TGTGCCAGCAGCTGGGCCCAGACCACGACCACTGAAGCTTTCTTT. Together with reference TRBV5-5 and TRBJ1-1, the CDR3 gives the full variable domain: DAGVTQSPTHLIKTRGQQVTLRCSPISGHKSVSWYQQVLGQGPQFIFQYYEKEERGRGNFPDRFSARQFPNYSSELNVNALLLGDSALYLCASSWAQTTTTEAFFGQGTRLTVV.

This clonotype has ten or more counts. V is TRBV19 and J is TRBJ2-5; D may be TRBD1 or TRBD2 (6 bases each). The CDR3 length is 14 residues. Trimming left V 1 base short and J 5 bases short, with 11 bases between. The germline CDR1 and CDR2 sequences are LNHDA and SQIVND (reference sequence). The CDR3 spells CASSIGGAWETQYF. CDR3 bases: TGTGCCAGTAGTATAGGGGGGGCCTGGGAGACCCAGTACTTC.

This clonotype was detected ten times or more. The chain combines TRBV4-3 with TRBJ2-3; a weak D match, TRBD1 (5 bases). From germline, CDR1 is LGHNA and CDR2 YSLEER. The CDR3 length is 16 residues. The V gene lost 0 bases and the J gene lost 3 bases, with 13 bases spanning the gap. The CDR3 sequence is CASSQDQGFVTDTQYF. CDR3 bases: TGCGCCAGCAGCCAAGATCAGGGTTTTGTAACAGATACGCAGTATTTT.

This clonotype was seen only a few times. The chain recombines TRBV10-3 with TRBJ2-1; 15 nucleotides line up with TRBD2. J lost 7 bases, V lost 10 bases, and 2 bases had no gene match. The CDR3 totals 13 residues. CDR1 is ENHRY and CDR2 is SYGVKD in the germline V gene. CDR3: CATGTSGRNEQFF. CDR3 sequence (DNA): TGTGCCACCGGGACTAGCGGGAGGAATGAGCAGTTCTTC.

This clonotype was counted once. V and J are TRBV5-1 and TRBJ2-1; 7 nucleotides agree with TRBD1. The CDR3 consists of 14 residues. Unmatched junction bases numbered 3, after V lost 4 bases and J lost 2 bases. Germline V gives CDR1 SGHRS, CDR2 YFSETQ. Written as DNA, the CDR3 is TGCGCCAGCAGCGAAGGGACAGCCTACAATGAGCAGTTCTTC. It encodes CASSEGTAYNEQFF.

This clonotype was seen only a few times. The chain combines TRBV2 with TRBJ2-1; D is unresolved. The CDR3 has 18 residues. CDR1 SNHLY and CDR2 FYNNEI come from the germline V gene. V was clipped by 2 bases and J by 9 bases, with 26 bases between them. CDR3 bases: TGTGCCAGCAGTGAATTCGGGTCCCGGCATTTTCAGTCCAGTGAGCAGTTCTTC. Protein sequence: CASSEFGSRHFQSSEQFF.

This clonotype was observed at least ten times. V usage is TRBV5-1 and J usage is TRBJ2-7; D may be TRBD2 (5 bases). Germline V gives CDR1 SGHRS, CDR2 YFSETQ. The CDR3 length is 13 residues. V lost 4 bases and J lost 2, with 10 bases in between. The chain's CDR3 is CASSQDSAYEQYF. CDR3 bases: TGCGCCAGCAGCCAGGACTCAGCCTACGAGCAGTACTTC.

This clonotype has a handful of counts. The gene calls are TRBV21-1 and TRBJ1-5. TRBV21-1 is classified as a pseudogene. CDR3 length: 18 amino acids. The CDR3 DNA is TGTGCCAGCAGCAAGGGGGGACGGGACTTCCTCGTGGTGCAGCCCCAGCATTTT. This encodes CASSKGGRDFLVVQPQHF.

The rearrangement joins TRBV4-1 to TRBJ2-7, with no clear D. Germline loops: CDR1 MGHRA, CDR2 YSYEKL. The CDR3 sequence is 14 residues long. V shed 0 bases and J shed 3 bases, with 9 bases lying between them. This CDR3 is CASSQEEGLYEQYF. Here the CDR3 DNA reads TGCGCCAGCAGCCAAGAGGAAGGGCTCTACGAGCAGTACTTC.

In its sample, this clonotype was seen many times. CDR3 in amino acids: CAIPSLRQGGPGELFF. CDR3 bases: TGCGCCATACCCTCCCTCCGACAGGGAGGGCCCGGGGAGCTGTTTTTT. This chain joins TRBV23-1 and TRBJ2-2; either TRBD1 or TRBD2 may fit D (7 bases each). TRBV23-1 is labeled an ORF, and its function is uncertain. Trimming pared 10 bases from V and 6 bases from J, leaving 24 bases between. CDR3 length equals 16 residues.

This clonotype showed up just a few times. V usage is TRBV7-2 and J usage is TRBJ1-4; TRBD1 might be the D (5 bases). Germline assignment: CDR1 SGHTA and CDR2 FQGNSA. The CDR3 has 17 amino acids. Trimming left V 4 bases short and J 10 bases short, with 25 bases between. CDR3 sequence reads: CASSSSGVQRGGGKLFF. The CDR3 nucleotides read TGTGCCAGCAGCTCTAGTGGGGTGCAAAGGGGCGGTGGAAAACTGTTTTTT.